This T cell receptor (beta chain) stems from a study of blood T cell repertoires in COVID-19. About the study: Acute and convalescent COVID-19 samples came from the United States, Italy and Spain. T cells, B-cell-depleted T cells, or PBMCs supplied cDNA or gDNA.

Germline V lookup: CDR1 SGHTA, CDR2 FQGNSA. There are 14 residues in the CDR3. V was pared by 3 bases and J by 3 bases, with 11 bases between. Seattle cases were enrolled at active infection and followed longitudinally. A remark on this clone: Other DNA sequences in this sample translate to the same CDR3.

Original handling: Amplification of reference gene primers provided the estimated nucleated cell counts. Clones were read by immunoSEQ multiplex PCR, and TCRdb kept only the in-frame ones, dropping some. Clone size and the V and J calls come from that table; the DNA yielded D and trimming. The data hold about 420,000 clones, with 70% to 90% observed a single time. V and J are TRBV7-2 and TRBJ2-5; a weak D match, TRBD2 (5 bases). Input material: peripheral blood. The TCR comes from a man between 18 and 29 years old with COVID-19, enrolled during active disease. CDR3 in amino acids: CASSLGGLKETQYF. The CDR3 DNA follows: TGTGCCAGCAGCTTGGGCGGGTTAAAAGAGACCCAGTACTTC.